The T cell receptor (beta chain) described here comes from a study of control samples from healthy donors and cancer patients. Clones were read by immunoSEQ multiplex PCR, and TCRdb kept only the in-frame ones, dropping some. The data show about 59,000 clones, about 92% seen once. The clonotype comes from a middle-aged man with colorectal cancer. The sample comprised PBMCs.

The CDR3 protein is CASSLTVGETQYF. The DNA for the CDR3 is TGTGCCAGCAGCTTGACTGTAGGAGAGACCCAGTACTTC. The chain links TRBV7-9 to TRBJ2-5, with no clear D. V shed 3 bases and J shed 4 bases, with 9 bases lying between them. Germline-derived CDR1 and CDR2 are SEHNR and FQNEAQ (reference sequence). The CDR3 spans 13 residues.